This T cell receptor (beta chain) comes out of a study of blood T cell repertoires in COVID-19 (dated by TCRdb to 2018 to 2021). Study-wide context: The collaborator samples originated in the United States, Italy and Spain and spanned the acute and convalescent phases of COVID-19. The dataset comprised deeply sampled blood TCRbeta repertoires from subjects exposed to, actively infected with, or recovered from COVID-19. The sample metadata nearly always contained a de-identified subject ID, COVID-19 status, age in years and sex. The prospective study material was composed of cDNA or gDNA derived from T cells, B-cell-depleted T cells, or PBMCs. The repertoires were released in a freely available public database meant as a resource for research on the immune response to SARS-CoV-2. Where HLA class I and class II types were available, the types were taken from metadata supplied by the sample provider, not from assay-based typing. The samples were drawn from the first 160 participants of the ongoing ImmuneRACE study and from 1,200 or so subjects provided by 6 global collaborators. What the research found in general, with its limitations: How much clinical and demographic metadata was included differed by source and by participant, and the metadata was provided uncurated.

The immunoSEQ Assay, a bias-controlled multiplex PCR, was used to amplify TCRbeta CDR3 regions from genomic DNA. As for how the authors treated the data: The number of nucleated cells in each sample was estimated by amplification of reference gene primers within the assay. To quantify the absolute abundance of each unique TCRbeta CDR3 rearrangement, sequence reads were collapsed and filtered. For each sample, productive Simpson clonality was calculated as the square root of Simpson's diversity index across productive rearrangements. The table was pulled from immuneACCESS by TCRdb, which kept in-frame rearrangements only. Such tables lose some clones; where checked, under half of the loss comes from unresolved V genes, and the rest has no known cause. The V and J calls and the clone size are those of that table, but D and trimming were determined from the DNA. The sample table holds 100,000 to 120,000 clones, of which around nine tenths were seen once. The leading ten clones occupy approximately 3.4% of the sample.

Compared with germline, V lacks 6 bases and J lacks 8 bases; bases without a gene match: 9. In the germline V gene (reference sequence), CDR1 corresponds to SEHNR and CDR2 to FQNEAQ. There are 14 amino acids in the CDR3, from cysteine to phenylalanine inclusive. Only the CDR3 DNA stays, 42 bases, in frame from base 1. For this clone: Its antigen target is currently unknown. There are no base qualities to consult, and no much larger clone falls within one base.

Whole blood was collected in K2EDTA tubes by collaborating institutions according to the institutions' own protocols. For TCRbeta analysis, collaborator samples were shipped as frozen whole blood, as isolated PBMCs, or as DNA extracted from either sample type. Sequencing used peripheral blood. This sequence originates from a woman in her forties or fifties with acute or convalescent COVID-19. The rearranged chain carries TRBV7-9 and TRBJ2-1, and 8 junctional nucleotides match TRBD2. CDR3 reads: CASRPGLAVYEQFF. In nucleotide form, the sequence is TGTGCCAGCAGACCCGGACTAGCCGTCTATGAGCAGTTCTTC.